This TCR beta chain was captured by sequencing in a study of OX40 agonist ivuxolimab in advanced cancers. Study findings and constraints: CD4+ and CD8+ blood T cells expanded clonally by week 6 at 0.1 to 3.0 mg/kg.

Here immunoSEQ multiplex PCR was the method, and the copy in TCRdb shows in-frame clones only, minus some. The repertoire has 65,000 to 75,000 clones, 89% of them found once; the top ten carry roughly 4.2%. To note about this clone: Its antigen is as yet unknown.

This TCR came from an adult with an advanced solid tumor such as melanoma, head and neck, liver or kidney cancer. This specimen consisted of CD4+ or CD8+ T cells sorted from blood, obtained in a trial of the OX40 agonist ivuxolimab.

The CDR3 reads CASWQMGNQPQHF. The CDR3 region has the DNA TGTGCCAGCTGGCAAATGGGCAATCAGCCCCAGCATTTT. The V call is TRBV6-1, the J call TRBJ1-5; no firm D call. Germline assignment: CDR1 MNHNS and CDR2 SASEGT. Trimming stripped 8 bases from V and 2 bases from J, with 10 bases between. This CDR3 contains 13 residues.